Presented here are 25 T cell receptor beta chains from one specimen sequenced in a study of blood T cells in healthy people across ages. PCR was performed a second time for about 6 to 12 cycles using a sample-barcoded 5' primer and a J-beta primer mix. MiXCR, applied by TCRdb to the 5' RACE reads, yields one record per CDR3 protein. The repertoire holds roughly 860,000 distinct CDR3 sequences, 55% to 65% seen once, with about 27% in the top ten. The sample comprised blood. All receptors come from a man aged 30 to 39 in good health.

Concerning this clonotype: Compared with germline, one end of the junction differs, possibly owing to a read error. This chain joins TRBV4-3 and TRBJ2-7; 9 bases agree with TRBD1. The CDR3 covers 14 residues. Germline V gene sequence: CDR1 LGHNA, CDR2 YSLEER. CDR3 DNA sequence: TGCGCCAGTAGCCCTACAGGGGGCTCTTTCGAGCAGTACTTC. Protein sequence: CASSPTGGSFEQYF.

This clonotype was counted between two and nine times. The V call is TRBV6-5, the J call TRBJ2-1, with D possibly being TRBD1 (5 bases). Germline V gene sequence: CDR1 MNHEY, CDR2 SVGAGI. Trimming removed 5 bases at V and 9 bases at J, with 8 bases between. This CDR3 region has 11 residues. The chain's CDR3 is CASSQGPEQFF. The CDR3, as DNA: TGTGCCAGCAGTCAGGGTCCTGAGCAGTTCTTC.

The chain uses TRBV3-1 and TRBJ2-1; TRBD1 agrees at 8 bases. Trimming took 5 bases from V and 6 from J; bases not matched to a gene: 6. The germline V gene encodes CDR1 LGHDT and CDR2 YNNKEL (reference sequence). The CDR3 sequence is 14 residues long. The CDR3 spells CASSSTTGVNEQFF. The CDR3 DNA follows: TGTGCCAGCAGCTCCACGACAGGGGTCAATGAGCAGTTCTTC.

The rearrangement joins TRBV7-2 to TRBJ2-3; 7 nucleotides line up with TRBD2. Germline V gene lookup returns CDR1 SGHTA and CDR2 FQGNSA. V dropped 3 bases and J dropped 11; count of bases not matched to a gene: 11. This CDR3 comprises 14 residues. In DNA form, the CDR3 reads TGTGCCAGCAGCTTCGTAGGGCGTGGGGGGGAGCAGTATTTT. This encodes CASSFVGRGGEQYF.

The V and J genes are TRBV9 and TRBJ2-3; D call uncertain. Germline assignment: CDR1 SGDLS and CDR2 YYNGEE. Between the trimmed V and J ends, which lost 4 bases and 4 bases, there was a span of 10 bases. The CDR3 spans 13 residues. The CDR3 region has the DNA TGTGCCAGCAGCATCTCTTCGGCAGATACGCAGTATTTT. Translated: CASSISSADTQYF.

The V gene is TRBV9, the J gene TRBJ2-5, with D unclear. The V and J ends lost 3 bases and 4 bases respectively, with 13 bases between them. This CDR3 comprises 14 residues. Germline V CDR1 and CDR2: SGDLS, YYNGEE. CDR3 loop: CASSGSLGGETQYF. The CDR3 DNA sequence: TGTGCCAGCAGCGGATCCTTGGGCGGAGAGACCCAGTACTTC.

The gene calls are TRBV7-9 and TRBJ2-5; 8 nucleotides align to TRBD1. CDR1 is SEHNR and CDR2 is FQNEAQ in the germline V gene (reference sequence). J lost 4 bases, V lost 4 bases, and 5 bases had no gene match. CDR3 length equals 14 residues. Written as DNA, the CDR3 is TGTGCCAGCAGCTCCAGGGGGCGCACAGAGACCCAGTACTTC. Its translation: CASSSRGRTETQYF.

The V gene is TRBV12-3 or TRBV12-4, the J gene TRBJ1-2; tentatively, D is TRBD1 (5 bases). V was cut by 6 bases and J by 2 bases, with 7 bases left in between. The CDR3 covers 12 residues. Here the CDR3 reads CASRTGNYGYTF. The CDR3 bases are TGTGCCAGCAGAACAGGCAACTATGGCTACACCTTC.

This CDR3 is CASSEYKAGGLVGPRGNTIYF. As DNA, the CDR3 is TGTGCCAGCAGTGAATATAAGGCGGGGGGCCTGGTTGGACCGCGTGGAAACACCATATATTTT. The chain joins TRBV25-1 to TRBJ1-3; tentative D call: TRBD1 (6 bases). This CDR3 has 21 amino acids. Germline CDR1 MGHDK, CDR2 SYGVNS. Trimming removed 0 bases at V and 3 bases at J, with 27 bases between.

The CDR3 nucleotides read TGCGCCAGCAGCCAGGACCGGGACAGGAACTACGAGCAGTACTTC. Protein product: CASSQDRDRNYEQYF. The chain links TRBV4-3 to TRBJ2-5, with TRBD1 identical over 8 bases. The J call may be faulty, since TRBJ2-7 better matches the DNA end. This CDR3 contains 15 residues. Germline V CDR1 and CDR2: LGHNA, YSLEER.

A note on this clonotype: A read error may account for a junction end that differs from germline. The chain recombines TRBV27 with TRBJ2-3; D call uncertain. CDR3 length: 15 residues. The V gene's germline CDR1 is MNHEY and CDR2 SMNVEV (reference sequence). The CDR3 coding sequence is TGTGCCAGCAGTTTTAATTTTAGGGTGGCAGATGCGCAGTATTTT. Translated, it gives CASSFNFRVADAQYF.

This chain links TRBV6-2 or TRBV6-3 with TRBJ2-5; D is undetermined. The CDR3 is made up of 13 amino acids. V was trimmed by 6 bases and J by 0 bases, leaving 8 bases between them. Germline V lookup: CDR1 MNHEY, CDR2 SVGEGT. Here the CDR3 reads CASSYTYQETQYF. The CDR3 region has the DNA TGTGCCAGCAGCTACACCTACCAAGAGACCCAGTACTTC.

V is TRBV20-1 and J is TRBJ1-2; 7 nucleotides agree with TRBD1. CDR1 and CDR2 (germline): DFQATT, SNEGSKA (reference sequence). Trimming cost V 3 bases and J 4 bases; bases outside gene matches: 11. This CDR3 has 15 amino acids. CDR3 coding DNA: TGCAGTGCTAGCCCGACAGGGATCGGTGGCTATGGCTACACCTTC. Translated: CSASPTGIGGYGYTF.

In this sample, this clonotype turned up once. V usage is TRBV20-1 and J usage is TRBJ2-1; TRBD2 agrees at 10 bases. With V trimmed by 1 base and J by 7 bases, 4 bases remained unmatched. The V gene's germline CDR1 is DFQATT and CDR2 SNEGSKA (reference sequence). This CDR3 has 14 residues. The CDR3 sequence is CSARASGGGNEQFF. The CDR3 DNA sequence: TGCAGTGCTAGAGCTAGCGGGGGAGGGAATGAGCAGTTCTTC.

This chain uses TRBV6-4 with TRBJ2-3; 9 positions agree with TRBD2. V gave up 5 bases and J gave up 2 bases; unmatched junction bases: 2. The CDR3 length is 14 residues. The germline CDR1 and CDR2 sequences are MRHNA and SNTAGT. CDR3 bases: TGTGCCAGCAGTAGCGGGGGGCACACAGATACGCAGTATTTT. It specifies CASSSGGHTDTQYF.

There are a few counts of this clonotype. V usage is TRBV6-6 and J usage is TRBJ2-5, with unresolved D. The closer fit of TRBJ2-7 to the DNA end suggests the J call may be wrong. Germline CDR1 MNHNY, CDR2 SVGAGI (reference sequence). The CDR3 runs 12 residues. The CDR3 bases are TGTGCCAGCAGTTACTCGAGGCGCGAGCAGTACTTC. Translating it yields CASSYSRREQYF.

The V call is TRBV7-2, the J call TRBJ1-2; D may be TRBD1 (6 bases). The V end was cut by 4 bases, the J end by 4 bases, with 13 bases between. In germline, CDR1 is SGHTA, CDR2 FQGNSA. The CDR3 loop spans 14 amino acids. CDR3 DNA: TGTGCCAGCAGCTCCGGGGGGGCGGGCTATGGCTACACCTTC. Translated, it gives CASSSGGAGYGYTF.

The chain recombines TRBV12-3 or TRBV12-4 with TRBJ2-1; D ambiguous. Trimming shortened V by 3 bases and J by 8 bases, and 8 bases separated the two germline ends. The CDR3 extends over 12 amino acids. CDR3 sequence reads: CASSLVQDEQFF. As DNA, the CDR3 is TGTGCCAGCAGTTTGGTTCAGGATGAGCAGTTCTTC.

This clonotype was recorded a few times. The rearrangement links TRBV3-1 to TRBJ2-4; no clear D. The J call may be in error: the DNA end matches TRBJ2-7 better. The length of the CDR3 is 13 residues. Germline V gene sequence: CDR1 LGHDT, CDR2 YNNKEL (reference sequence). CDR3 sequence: CASSQVNSYEQYF. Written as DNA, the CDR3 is TGTGCCAGCAGCCAAGTTAACAGCTACGAGCAGTACTTC.

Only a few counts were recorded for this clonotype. CDR3 sequence: CASSLRGVETQYF. DNA of the CDR3: TGTGCCAGCAGCCTGAGGGGGGTGGAGACCCAGTACTTC. The chain recombines TRBV3-1 with TRBJ2-7; TRBD1 or TRBD2 may be the D gene (6 bases each). The J call may be faulty, since TRBJ2-5 better matches the DNA end. The germline V gene has CDR1 LGHDT and CDR2 YNNKEL (reference sequence). This CDR3 is built from 13 residues.

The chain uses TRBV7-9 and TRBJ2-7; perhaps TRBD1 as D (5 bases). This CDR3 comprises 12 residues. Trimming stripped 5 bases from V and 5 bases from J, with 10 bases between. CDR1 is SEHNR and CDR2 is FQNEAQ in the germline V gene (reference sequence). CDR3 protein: CASSIQGDEQYF. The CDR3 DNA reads TGTGCCAGCAGCATCCAAGGGGACGAGCAGTACTTC.

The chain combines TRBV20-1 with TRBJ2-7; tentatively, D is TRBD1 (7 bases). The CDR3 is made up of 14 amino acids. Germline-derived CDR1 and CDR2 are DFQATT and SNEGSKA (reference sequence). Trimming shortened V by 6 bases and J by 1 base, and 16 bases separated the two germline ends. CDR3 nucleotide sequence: TGCAGTGCCAGGGGGGCCGCCAGGTCCTACGAGCAGTACTTC. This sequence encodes CSARGAARSYEQYF.

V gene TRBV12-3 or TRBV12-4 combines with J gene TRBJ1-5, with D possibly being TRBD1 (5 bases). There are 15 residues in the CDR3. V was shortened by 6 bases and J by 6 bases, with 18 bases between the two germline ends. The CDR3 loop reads CASSPTDSLGQPQHF. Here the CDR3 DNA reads TGTGCCAGCAGCCCGACAGACAGCCTCGGTCAGCCCCAGCATTTT.

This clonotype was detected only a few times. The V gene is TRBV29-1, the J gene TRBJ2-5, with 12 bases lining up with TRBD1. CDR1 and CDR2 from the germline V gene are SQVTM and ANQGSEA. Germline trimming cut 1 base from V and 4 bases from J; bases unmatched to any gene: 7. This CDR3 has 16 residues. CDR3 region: CSVEGTGQGATETQYF. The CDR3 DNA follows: TGCAGCGTTGAAGGGACGGGACAGGGGGCCACAGAGACCCAGTACTTC.

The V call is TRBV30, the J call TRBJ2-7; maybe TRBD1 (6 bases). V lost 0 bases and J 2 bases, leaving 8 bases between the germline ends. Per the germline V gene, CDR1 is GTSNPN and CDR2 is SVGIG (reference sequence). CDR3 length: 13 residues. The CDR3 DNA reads TGTGCCTGGAGTGTCGGACAGACCTACGAGCAGTACTTC. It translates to CAWSVGQTYEQYF.